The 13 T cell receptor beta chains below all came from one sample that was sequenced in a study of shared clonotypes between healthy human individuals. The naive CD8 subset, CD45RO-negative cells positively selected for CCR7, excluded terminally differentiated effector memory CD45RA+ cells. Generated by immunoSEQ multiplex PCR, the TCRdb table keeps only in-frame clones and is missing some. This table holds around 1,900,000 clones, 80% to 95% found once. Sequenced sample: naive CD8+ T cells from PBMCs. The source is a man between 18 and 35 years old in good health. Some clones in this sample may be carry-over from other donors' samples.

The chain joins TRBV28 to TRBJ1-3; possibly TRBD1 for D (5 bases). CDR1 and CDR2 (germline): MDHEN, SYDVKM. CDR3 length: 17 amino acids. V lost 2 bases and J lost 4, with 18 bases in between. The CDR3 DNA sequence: TGTGCCAGCAGTTTACTACCCGAAGGGGATGAAGGAAACACCATATATTTT. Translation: CASSLLPEGDEGNTIYF.

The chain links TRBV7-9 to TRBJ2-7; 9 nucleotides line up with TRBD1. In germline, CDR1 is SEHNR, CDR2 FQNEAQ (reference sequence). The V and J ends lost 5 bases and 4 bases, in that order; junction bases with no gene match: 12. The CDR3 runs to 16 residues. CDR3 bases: TGTGCCAGCAGCCCAGGGACAGGGAAGGGGCTTTACGAGCAGTACTTC. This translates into CASSPGTGKGLYEQYF.

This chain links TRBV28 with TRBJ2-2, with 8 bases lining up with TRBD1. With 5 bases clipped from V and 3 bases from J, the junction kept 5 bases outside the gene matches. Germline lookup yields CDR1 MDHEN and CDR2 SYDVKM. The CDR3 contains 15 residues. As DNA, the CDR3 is TGTGCCAGCAGTCTGACAGGGGCGGACACCGGGGAGCTGTTTTTT. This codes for CASSLTGADTGELFF. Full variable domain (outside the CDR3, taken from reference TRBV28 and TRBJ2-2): DVKVTQSSRYLVKRTGEKVFLECVQDMDHENMFWYRQDPGLGLRLIYFSYDVKMKEKGDIPEGYSVSREKKERFSLILESASTNQTSMYLCASSLTGADTGELFFGEGSRLTVL.

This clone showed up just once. CDR3: CASTQIGGGELFF. CDR3 nucleotide sequence: TGTGCCAGCACCCAGATCGGTGGCGGGGAGCTGTTTTTT. J is TRBJ2-2 and V is TRBV5-4, with D unclear. Between the trimmed V and J ends, which lost 6 bases and 7 bases, there was a span of 13 bases. The CDR3 totals 13 residues. In germline, CDR1 is SGHNT, CDR2 YYREEE (reference sequence).

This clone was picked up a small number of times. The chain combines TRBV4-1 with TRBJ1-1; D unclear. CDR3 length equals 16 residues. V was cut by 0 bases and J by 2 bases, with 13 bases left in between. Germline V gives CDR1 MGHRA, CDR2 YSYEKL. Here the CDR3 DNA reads TGCGCCAGCAGCCAAGATCTTACAGTGATTAACACTGAAGCTTTCTTT. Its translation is CASSQDLTVINTEAFF.

The DNA of the CDR3 is TGTGCCAGCAGTTATTCTGGGGCCAACGTCCTGACTTTC. It encodes CASSYSGANVLTF. The chain uses TRBV7-9 and TRBJ2-6; no firm D call. The CDR3 sequence is 13 residues long. V lost 6 bases and J 1 base, leaving 4 bases between the germline ends. Germline assignment: CDR1 SEHNR and CDR2 FQNEAQ (reference sequence). Looking up the rest from reference TRBV7-9 and TRBJ2-6 gives the full variable domain: DTGVSQNPRHKITKRGQNVTFRCDPISEHNRLYWYRQTLGQGPEFLTYFQNEAQLEKSRLLSDRFSAERPKGSFSTLEIQRTEQGDSAMYLCASSYSGANVLTFGAGSRLTVL.

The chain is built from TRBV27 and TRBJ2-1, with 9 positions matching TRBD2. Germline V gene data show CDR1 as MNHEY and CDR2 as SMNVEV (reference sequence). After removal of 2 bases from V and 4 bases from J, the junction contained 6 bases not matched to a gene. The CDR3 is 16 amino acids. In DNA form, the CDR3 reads TGTGCCAGCAGTTTACTAGCGGGGACTCGTTACAATGAGCAGTTCTTC. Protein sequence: CASSLLAGTRYNEQFF.

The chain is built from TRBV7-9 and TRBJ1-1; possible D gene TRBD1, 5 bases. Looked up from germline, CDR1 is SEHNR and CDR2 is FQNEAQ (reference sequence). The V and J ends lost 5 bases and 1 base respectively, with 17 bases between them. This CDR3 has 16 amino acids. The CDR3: CASSHHGGAGNTEAFF. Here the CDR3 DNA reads TGTGCCAGCAGCCACCACGGTGGGGCGGGGAACACTGAAGCTTTCTTT.

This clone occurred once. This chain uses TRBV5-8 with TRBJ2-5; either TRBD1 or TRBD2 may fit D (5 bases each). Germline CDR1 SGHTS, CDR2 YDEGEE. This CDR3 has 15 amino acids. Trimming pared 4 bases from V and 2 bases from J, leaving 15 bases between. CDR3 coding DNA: TGTGCCAGCAGCGTGACGTTTGGGGGACAAGAGACCCAGTACTTC. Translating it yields CASSVTFGGQETQYF.

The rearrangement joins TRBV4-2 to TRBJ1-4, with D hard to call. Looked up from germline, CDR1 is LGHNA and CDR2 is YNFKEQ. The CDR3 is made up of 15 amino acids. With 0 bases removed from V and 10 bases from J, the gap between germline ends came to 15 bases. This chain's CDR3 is CASSQDEREWGKLFF. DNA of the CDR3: TGTGCCAGCAGCCAAGACGAGAGGGAGTGGGGAAAACTGTTTTTT.

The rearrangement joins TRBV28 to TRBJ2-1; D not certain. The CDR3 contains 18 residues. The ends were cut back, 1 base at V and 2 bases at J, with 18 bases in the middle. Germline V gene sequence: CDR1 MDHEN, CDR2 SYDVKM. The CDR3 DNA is TGTGCCAGCAGTTTATACGGCCTAGGAGATGGCACCTACAATGAGCAGTTCTTC. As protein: CASSLYGLGDGTYNEQFF.

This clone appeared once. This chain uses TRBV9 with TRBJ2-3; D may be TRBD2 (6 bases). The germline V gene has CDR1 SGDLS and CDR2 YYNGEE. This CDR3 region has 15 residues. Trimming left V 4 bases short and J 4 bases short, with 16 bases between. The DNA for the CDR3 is TGTGCCAGCAGCCCATACGACGGGGGACCAGATACGCAGTATTTT. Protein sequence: CASSPYDGGPDTQYF.

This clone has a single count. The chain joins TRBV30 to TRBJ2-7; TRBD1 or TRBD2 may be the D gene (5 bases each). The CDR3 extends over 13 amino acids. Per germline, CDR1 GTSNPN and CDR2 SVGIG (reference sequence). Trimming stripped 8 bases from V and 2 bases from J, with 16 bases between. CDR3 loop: CAVMGDPAYEQYF. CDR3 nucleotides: TGTGCCGTGATGGGGGACCCGGCCTACGAGCAGTACTTC. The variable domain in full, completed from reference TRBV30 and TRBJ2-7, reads SQTIHQWPATLVQPVGSPLSLECTVEGTSNPNLYWYRQAAGRGLQLLFYSVGIGQISSEVPQNLSASRPQDRQFILSSKKLLLSDSGFYLCAVMGDPAYEQYFGPGTRLTVT.